This T cell receptor beta chain was sequenced in a study of identical twins. Notes on the study in general: Cord blood beta clonotypes that were abundant carried fewer insertions, and memory repertoires showed no such trend. For monozygotic twins, models underestimated out-of-frame TCR alpha sharing.

A universal primer site was created by template switching, with the cDNA bearing unique molecular identifiers. MiXCR, applied by TCRdb to the 5' RACE reads, yields one record per CDR3 protein. In the table there are under 500,000 distinct CDR3 sequences, 14% of which are singletons. The V gene lost 4 bases and the J gene lost 9 bases, with 19 bases spanning the gap. The CDR3 covers 14 residues. CDR1 and CDR2 (germline): SGHTA, FQGNSA. Concerning this clonotype itself: Its antigen is unknown.

This sample also belongs to another study, concerning yellow fever vaccine responses in identical twins.

The V and J genes are TRBV7-2 and TRBJ2-7; D unresolved. The sample consisted of CD4+ T cells sorted from blood. The receptor was isolated from a woman aged 18-29 years in good health. CDR3 nucleotide sequence: TGTGCCAGCAGCTCCACCCCCCTGGAGTCGGTGCAGTACTTC. This encodes CASSSTPLESVQYF.